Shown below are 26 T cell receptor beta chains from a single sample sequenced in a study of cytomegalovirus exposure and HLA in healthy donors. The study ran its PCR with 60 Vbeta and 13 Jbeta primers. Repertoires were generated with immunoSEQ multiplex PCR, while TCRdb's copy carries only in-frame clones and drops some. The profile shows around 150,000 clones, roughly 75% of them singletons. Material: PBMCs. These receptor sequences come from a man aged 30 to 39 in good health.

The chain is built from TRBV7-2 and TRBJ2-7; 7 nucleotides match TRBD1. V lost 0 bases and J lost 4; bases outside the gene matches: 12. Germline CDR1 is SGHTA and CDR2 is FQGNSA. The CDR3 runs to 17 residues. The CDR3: CASSLAQMTGFGYEQYF. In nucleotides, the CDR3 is TGTGCCAGCAGCTTAGCACAGATGACAGGGTTTGGGTACGAGCAGTACTTC.

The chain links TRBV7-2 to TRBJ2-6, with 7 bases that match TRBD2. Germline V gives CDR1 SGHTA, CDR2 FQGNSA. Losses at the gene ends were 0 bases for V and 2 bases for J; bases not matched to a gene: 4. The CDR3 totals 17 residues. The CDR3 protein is CASSLALAGAGANVLTF. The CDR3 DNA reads TGTGCCAGCAGCTTAGCCCTGGCGGGAGCTGGGGCCAACGTCCTGACTTTC.

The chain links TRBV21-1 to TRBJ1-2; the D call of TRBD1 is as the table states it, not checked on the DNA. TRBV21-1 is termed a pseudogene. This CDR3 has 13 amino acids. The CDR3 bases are TGTGCCAGCATGACAGGTAAGTGCTATGGCTACACCTTC. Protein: CASMTGKCYGYTF.

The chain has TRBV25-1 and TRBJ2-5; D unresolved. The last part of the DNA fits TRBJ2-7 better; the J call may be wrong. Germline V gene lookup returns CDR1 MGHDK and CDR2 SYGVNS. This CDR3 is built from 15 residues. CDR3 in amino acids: CASSEGQAHSYEQYF. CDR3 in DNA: TGTGCCAGCAGTGAGGGTCAGGCTCACAGCTACGAGCAGTACTTC.

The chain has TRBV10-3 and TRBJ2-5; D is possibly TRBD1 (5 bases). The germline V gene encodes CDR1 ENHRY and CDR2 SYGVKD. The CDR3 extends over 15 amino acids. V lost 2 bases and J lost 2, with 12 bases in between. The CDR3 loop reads CAISESGAGQETQYF. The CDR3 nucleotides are TGTGCCATCAGTGAGAGTGGGGCAGGACAAGAGACCCAGTACTTC.

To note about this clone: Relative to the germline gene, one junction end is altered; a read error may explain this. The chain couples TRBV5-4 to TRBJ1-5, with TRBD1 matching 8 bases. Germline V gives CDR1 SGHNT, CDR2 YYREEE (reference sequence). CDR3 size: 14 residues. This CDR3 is CASSLGTGNQPQHF. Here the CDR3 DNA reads TGTGCCAGCAGTTTGGGGACAGGTAATCAGCCCCAGCATTTT.

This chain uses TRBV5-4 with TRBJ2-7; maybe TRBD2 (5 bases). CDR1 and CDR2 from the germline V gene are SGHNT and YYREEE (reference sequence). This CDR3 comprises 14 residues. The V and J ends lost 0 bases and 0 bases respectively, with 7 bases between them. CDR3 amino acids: CASSLAGSSYEQYF. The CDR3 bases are TGTGCCAGCAGCTTGGCGGGGAGCTCCTACGAGCAGTACTTC.

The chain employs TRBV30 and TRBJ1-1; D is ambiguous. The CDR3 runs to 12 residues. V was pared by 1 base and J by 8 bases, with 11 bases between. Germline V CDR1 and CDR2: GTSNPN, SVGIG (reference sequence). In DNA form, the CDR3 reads TGTGCCTGGAGTGGTGGAGGGCGAGAAGCTTTCTTT. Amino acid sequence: CAWSGGGREAFF.

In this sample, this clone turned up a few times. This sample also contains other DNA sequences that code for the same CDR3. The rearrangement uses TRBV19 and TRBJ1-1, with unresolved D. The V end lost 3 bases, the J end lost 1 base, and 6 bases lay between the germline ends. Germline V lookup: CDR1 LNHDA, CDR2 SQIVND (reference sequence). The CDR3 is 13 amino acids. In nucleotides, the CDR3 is TGTGCCAGTAGTATCCTGCGGAACACTGAAGCTTTCTTT. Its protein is CASSILRNTEAFF.

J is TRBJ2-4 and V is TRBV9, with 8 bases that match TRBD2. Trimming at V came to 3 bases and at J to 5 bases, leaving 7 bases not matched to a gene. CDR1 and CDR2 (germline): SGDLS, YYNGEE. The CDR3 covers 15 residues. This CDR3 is CASSATGTRENIQYF. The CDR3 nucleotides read TGTGCCAGCAGCGCAACCGGGACTAGGGAAAACATTCAGTACTTC.

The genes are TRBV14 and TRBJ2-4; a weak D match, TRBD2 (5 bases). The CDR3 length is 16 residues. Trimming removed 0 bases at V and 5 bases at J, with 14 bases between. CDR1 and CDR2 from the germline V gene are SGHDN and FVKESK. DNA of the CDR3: TGTGCCAGCAGCCAAGATCGCCGGGGTTTTGAAAACATTCAGTACTTC. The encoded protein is CASSQDRRGFENIQYF.

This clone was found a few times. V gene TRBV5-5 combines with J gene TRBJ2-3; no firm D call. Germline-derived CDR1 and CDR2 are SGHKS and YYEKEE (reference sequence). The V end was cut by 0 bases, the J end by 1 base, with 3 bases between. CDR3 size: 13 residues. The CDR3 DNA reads TGTGCCAGCAGCTTGGCGGGCACAGATACGCAGTATTTT. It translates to CASSLAGTDTQYF.

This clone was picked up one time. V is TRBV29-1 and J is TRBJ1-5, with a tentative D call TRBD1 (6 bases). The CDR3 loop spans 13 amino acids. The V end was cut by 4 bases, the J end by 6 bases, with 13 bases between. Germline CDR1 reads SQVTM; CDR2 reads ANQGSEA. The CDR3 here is CSVASGEGQPQHF. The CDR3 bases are TGCAGCGTTGCGTCAGGGGAGGGTCAGCCCCAGCATTTT.

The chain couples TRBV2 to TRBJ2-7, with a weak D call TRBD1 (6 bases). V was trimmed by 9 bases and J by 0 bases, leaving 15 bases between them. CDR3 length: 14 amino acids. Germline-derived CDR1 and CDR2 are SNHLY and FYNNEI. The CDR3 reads CARQGRMNSYEQYF. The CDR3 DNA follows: TGTGCCAGGCAGGGGCGGATGAACTCCTACGAGCAGTACTTC. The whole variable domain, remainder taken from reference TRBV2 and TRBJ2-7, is EPEVTQTPSHQVTQMGQEVILRCVPISNHLYFYWYRQILGQKVEFLVSFYNNEISEKSEIFDDQFSVERPDGSNFTLKIRSTKLEDSAMYFCARQGRMNSYEQYFGPGTRLTVT.

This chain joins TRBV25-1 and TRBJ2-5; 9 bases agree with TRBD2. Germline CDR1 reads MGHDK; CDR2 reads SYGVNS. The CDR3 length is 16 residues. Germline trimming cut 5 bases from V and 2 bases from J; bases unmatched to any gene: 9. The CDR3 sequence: CASSSEREVQQETQYF. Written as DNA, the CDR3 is TGTGCCAGCAGTTCCGAGCGGGAGGTTCAGCAAGAGACCCAGTACTTC.

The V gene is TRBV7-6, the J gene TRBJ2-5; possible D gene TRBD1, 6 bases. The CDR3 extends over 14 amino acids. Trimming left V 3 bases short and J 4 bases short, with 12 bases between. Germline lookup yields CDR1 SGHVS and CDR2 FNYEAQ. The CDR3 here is CASSFPGARETQYF. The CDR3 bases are TGTGCCAGCAGCTTCCCAGGGGCTCGAGAGACCCAGTACTTC. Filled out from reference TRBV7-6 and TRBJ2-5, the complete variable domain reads GAGVSQSPRYKVTKRGQDVALRCDPISGHVSLYWYRQALGQGPEFLTYFNYEAQQDKSGLPNDRFSAERPEGSISTLTIQRTEQRDSAMYRCASSFPGARETQYFGPGTRLLVL.

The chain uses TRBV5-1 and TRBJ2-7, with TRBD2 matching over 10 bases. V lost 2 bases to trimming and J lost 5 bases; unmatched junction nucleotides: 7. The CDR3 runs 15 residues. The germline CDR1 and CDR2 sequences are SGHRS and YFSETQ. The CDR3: CASSFKASGSHEQYF. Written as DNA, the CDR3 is TGCGCCAGCAGCTTCAAGGCTAGCGGGAGCCACGAGCAGTACTTC.

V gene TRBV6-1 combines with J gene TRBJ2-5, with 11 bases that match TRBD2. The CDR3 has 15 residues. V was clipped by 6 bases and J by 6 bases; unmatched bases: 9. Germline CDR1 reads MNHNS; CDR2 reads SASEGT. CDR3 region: CASRALAGGGKTQYF. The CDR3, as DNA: TGTGCCAGCAGGGCCCTAGCGGGAGGCGGGAAGACCCAGTACTTC.

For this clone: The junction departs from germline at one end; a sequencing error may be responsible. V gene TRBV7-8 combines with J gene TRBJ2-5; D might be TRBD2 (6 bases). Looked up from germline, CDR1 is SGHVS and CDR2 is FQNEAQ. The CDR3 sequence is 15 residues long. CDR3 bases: TGTGCCAGCAGCTTAGCGGGGGGAGTCCCAGAGGCCCAGTACTTC. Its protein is CASSLAGGVPEAQYF.

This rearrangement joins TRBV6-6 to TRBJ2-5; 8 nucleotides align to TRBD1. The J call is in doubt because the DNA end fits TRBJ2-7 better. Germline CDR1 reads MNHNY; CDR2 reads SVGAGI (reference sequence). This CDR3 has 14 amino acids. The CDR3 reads CASSHRGSEYEQYF. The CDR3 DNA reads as TGTGCCAGCAGTCACAGGGGGAGTGAATACGAGCAGTACTTC.

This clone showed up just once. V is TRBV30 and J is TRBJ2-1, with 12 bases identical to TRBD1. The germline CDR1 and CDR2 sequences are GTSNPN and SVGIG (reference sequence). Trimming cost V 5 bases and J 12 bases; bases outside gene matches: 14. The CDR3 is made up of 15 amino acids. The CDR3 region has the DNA TGTGCCTGGCGCACCCGGGACAGGGGGCGGGGGGTGCAGTTCTTC. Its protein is CAWRTRDRGRGVQFF.

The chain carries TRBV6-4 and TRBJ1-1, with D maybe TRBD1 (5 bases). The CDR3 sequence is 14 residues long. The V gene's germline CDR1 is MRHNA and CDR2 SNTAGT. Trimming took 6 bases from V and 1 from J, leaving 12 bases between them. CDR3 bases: TGTGCCAGCAGCGCCCGGGGGGAGAACACTGAAGCTTTCTTT. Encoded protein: CASSARGENTEAFF.

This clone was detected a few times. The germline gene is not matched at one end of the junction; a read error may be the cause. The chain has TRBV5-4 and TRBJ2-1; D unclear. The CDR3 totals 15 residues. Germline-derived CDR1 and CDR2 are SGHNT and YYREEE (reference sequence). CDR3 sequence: CASSLVAYAYNEQFF. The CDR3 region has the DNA TGTGCCAGCAGCTTGGTCGCGTACGCCTATAATGAGCAGTTCTTC.

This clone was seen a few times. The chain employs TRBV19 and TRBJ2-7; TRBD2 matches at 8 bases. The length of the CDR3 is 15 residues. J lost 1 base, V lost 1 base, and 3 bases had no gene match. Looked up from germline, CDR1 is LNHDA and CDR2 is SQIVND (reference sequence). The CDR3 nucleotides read TGTGCCAGTAGTATAGGAGGGACTAGTTCCTACGAGCAGTACTTC. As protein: CASSIGGTSSYEQYF.

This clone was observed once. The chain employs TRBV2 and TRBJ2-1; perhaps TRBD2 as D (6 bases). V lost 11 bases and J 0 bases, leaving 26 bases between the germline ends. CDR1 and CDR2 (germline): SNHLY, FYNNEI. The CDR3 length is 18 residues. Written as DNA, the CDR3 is TGTGCCCTCTCTAACTGGGGGGTAGCGGCCCACTCCTACAATGAGCAGTTCTTC. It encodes CALSNWGVAAHSYNEQFF.

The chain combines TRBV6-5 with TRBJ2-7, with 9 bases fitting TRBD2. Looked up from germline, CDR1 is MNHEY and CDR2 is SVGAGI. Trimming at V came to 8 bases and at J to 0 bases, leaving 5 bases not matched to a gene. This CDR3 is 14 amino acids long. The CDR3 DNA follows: TGTGCCAGCGGGCTAGCGGGGTTCTCCTACGAGCAGTACTTC. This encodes CASGLAGFSYEQYF.